A selection of T cell receptor beta chains follows, all from one sample in a study of blood T cell repertoires in COVID-19. Here immunoSEQ multiplex PCR was the method, and the copy in TCRdb shows in-frame clones only, minus some. Of roughly 150,000 clones in the sample, 84% were seen once. Sequencing input: peripheral blood. The receptors were sampled from a woman over 75 with COVID-19, enrolled during active disease. Both conserved end residues are part of each CDR3.

v_call	j_call	cdr3_aa
TRBV6-2/TRBV6-3	TRBJ1-2	CASSYVGQGEGYTF
TRBV5-1	TRBJ2-2	CASSYGQPSTGELFF
TRBV19	TRBJ2-7	CASSPPRSPYEQYF
TRBV2	TRBJ2-7	CASRVRTSGSSYEQYF
TRBV28	TRBJ2-3	CASSFVGRADTQYF
TRBV7-7	TRBJ2-2	CASSLGTGDTGELFF
TRBV19	TRBJ1-2	CASRSDRDYGYTF
TRBV6-1	TRBJ2-1	CASSASQGYSSYNEQFF
TRBV28	TRBJ2-3	CASRPAPGQGVDTQYF
TRBV2	TRBJ1-5	CASSSWTGVGQPQHF
TRBV28	TRBJ2-3	CASREGTEGTQYF
TRBV4-2	TRBJ1-6	CASSQQRQGPLHF
TRBV2	TRBJ2-5	CATSQGQETQYF
TRBV5-4	TRBJ1-2	CASSAGTGRARGYTF
TRBV29-1	TRBJ2-7	CSVEPDRGHDYEQYF
TRBV7-8	TRBJ2-3	CASSLAVAYDTQYF
TRBV6-2/TRBV6-3	TRBJ2-2	CASSLVHSGTGELFF
TRBV7-9	TRBJ1-1	CASRETGNTEAFF
TRBV19	TRBJ2-1	CASSRGYGRGGEQFF
TRBV7-9	TRBJ2-7	CASSLAGPSYEQYF
TRBV28	TRBJ2-5	CASTVTSPMWETQYF
TRBV12-3/TRBV12-4	TRBJ2-5	CASSPLAQETQYF
TRBV10-3	TRBJ2-7	CASGLAGYEQYF
TRBV3-1/TRBV3-2	TRBJ1-2	CASSQRDLTYTF
TRBV9	TRBJ2-3	CASSVGGGVGTDTQYF
TRBV27	TRBJ2-3	CASSLNPRGFSTDTQYF
TRBV6-6	TRBJ2-7	CASKEGNSYEQYF
TRBV10-3	TRBJ2-3	CAIKDRTSSTDTQYF
TRBV18	TRBJ2-3	CASSPPIGGGDTQYF
TRBV2	TRBJ2-7	CASSEATGSEQYF
TRBV30	TRBJ1-1	CATRQGMNTEAFF
TRBV24-1	TRBJ1-2	CATSDSGFNGYTF
TRBV5-4	TRBJ1-6	CASSLAGGSPLHF
TRBV18	TRBJ1-1	CASSPPGVSEAFF
TRBV6-1	TRBJ2-7	CASNRQGPYEQYF
TRBV6-1	TRBJ2-7	CASSESTFYEQYF
TRBV7-7	TRBJ2-2	CASSSRTGVNTGELFF
TRBV7-7	TRBJ2-1	CASSPGSSGSHEQFF
TRBV5-1	TRBJ2-7	CASGVSGRASYEQYF
TRBV10-3	TRBJ2-4	CAISERGTVGAKNIQYF
TRBV4-1	TRBJ2-7	CASSQVPGQGYEQYF
TRBV15	TRBJ1-2	CATSRDPGGGENGYTF
TRBV20-1	TRBJ2-5	CSARHQDRAYF
TRBV5-4	TRBJ2-1	CASSFLARNEQFF
TRBV3-1/TRBV3-2	TRBJ1-2	CASSPGGATYGYTF
TRBV10-3	TRBJ2-3	CAISGADTQYF
TRBV5-1	TRBJ1-2	CASSPLTGYGYTF
TRBV11-3	TRBJ2-5	CASSPQPGTSGANRETQYF
TRBV28	TRBJ2-2	CASSPGLAGTNTGELFF
TRBV28	TRBJ2-5	CASRSLLAGPAKETQYF
TRBV1	TRBJ2-3	CTSSPCSIESTDTQYF
TRBV11-2	TRBJ1-1	CASSMTGVGEAFF
TRBV7-8	TRBJ1-5	CASSFTGGPYQPQHF
TRBV5-1	TRBJ2-1	CASMLEDEQFF
TRBV19	TRBJ1-4	CASSPTPGQDNEKLFF
TRBV2	TRBJ1-1	CASSDYRGGTEAFF
TRBV5-1	TRBJ1-4	CASSTGTGDEKLFF
TRBV3-1/TRBV3-2	TRBJ2-2	CASSPIGTDPNTGELFF